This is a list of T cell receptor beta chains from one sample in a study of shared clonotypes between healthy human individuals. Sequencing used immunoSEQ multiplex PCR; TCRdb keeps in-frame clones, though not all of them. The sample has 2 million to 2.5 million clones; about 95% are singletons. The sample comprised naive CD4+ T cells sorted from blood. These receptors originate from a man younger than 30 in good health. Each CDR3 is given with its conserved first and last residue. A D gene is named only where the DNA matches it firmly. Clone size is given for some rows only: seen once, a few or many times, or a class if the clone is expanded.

DNA: TGTGCCAGCAGTTTTCTTCTCACTGAAGCTTTCTTT
CDR3: CASSFLLTEAFF
D: NA
V: TRBV28
size: NA
J: TRBJ1-1

DNA: TGTGCCAGCAGCCACTCCGAGACCAGGACCTACGAGCAGTACTTC
CDR3: CASSHSETRTYEQYF
D: NA
V: TRBV6-1
size: NA
J: TRBJ2-7

DNA: TGTGCCAGCAGTGAAGTTTCGCGCGAGCAGTACTTC
CDR3: CASSEVSREQYF
D: NA
V: TRBV6-1
size: NA
J: TRBJ2-7

DNA: TGTGCCAGCAGCGCCGGGACACCGCATCAGCCCCAGCATTTT
CDR3: CASSAGTPHQPQHF
D: NA
V: TRBV6-5
size: NA
J: TRBJ1-5

DNA: TGTGCCAGTAGTATTCATATCCCCGTAGCACAGAGGTTAACTGAAGCTTTCTTT
CDR3: CASSIHIPVAQRLTEAFF
D: NA
V: TRBV19
size: NA
J: TRBJ1-1

DNA: TGTGCCAGCAGCACCGGGACTAGCGGGAGGGAAGAGACCCAGTACTTC
CDR3: CASSTGTSGREETQYF
D: TRBD2
V: TRBV7-9
size: NA
J: TRBJ2-5

DNA: TGCAGCGTTGAAGATCCCGACTGGCAGGGGGCGTACAATGAGCAGTTCTTC
CDR3: CSVEDPDWQGAYNEQFF
D: TRBD1
V: TRBV29-1
size: NA
J: TRBJ2-1

DNA: TGCAGCGTCAAGGGGTTCGGTAGGACTGAAGCTTTCTTT
CDR3: CSVKGFGRTEAFF
D: NA
V: TRBV29-1
size: once
J: TRBJ1-1

DNA: TGTGCCAGCCAACTAGCGGGACCTGGCCACAATGAGCAGTTCTTC
CDR3: CASQLAGPGHNEQFF
D: TRBD2
V: TRBV19
size: NA
J: TRBJ2-1

DNA: TGTGCCAGCAGCTCCCCAATCCGACTAGCGATCGCAGATACGCAGTATTTT
CDR3: CASSSPIRLAIADTQYF
D: TRBD2
V: TRBV7-9
size: NA
J: TRBJ2-3

DNA: TGTGCCATCAGTGAGCCCCCGGGAGGCGGGGGGTACGAGCAGTACTTC
CDR3: CAISEPPGGGGYEQYF
D: TRBD2
V: TRBV10-3
size: NA
J: TRBJ2-7

DNA: TGTGCCAGCAGCCCTTGGACGGGGGCTAGCGGGCAAGAGACCCAGTACTTC
CDR3: CASSPWTGASGQETQYF
D: TRBD2
V: TRBV14
size: NA
J: TRBJ2-5

DNA: TGTGCCTGGAGTACGCGGACAGGGCCAAACTATGGCTACACCTTC
CDR3: CAWSTRTGPNYGYTF
D: TRBD1
V: TRBV30
size: NA
J: TRBJ1-2

DNA: TGTGCCAGTATCGGGCAGGCAAACACCGGGGAGCTGTTTTTT
CDR3: CASIGQANTGELFF
D: NA
V: TRBV19
size: NA
J: TRBJ2-2

DNA: TGTGCCAGCACCAAGGGCTACGAGCAGTACTTC
CDR3: CASTKGYEQYF
D: NA
V: TRBV28
size: NA
J: TRBJ2-7

DNA: TGCGCCAGCACGAAAGCGGGAGCGTACCAAGAGACCCAGTACTTC
CDR3: CASTKAGAYQETQYF
D: TRBD2
V: TRBV5-1
size: NA
J: TRBJ2-5

DNA: TGCGCCAGCAGCTTGGTTTTAGCGGGGGAGTCCACAGATACGCAGTATTTT
CDR3: CASSLVLAGESTDTQYF
D: TRBD2
V: TRBV5-1
size: NA
J: TRBJ2-3

DNA: TGTGCCAGCAGCTTAGCGAGGCAGGGGCCCTACGAGCAGTACTTC
CDR3: CASSLARQGPYEQYF
D: NA
V: TRBV7-2
size: once
J: TRBJ2-7

DNA: TGTGCCAGCAGCCAGGACCCCATTGGGGCCCAGTACTTC
CDR3: CASSQDPIGAQYF
D: NA
V: TRBV11-3
size: NA
J: TRBJ2-5

DNA: TGTGCCAGCAGAAGGGGCAGCAATCAGCCCCAGCATTTT
CDR3: CASRRGSNQPQHF
D: NA
V: TRBV6-5
size: NA
J: TRBJ1-5

DNA: TGTGTGGTCAGGGACACTGAAGCTTTCTTT
CDR3: CVVRDTEAFF
D: NA
V: TRBV20-1
size: NA
J: TRBJ1-1

DNA: TGTGCCAGCACCCCTACAACGTTCATGGCTAACTATGGCTACACCTTC
CDR3: CASTPTTFMANYGYTF
D: NA
V: TRBV11-2
size: NA
J: TRBJ1-2

DNA: TGTGCCAGCAGCTTGTGGGGGACGGATGAAGCTTTCTTT
CDR3: CASSLWGTDEAFF
D: NA
V: TRBV5-4
size: NA
J: TRBJ1-1

DNA: TGTGCCAGCAGTTACGGCCCCCCACCCATCGAGCAGTACTTC
CDR3: CASSYGPPPIEQYF
D: NA
V: TRBV6-5
size: NA
J: TRBJ2-7

DNA: TGTGCCAGCAGGAAGAGCGGGAGCTTGTACGAGCAGTACTTC
CDR3: CASRKSGSLYEQYF
D: TRBD2
V: TRBV6-1
size: few
J: TRBJ2-7

DNA: TGTGCCAGCAGTTCTAGTTTTTTGAACACTGAAGCTTTCTTT
CDR3: CASSSSFLNTEAFF
D: NA
V: TRBV2
size: NA
J: TRBJ1-1

DNA: TGCGCCAGCAGCAGCTCAGTGGGGGCAGTCCCCTATGGCTACACCTTC
CDR3: CASSSSVGAVPYGYTF
D: NA
V: TRBV5-1
size: NA
J: TRBJ1-2

DNA: TGTGCCAGCAACGGGGCTAGCGGGGGGCGAGAGACCCAGTACTTC
CDR3: CASNGASGGRETQYF
D: TRBD2
V: TRBV28
size: once
J: TRBJ2-5

DNA: TGCACCAGCAGCCAAGAAAGTAGGGTTATTCAGTACTTC
CDR3: CTSSQESRVIQYF
D: NA
V: TRBV1
size: NA
J: TRBJ2-4

DNA: TGTGCCAGCAGCTTAGCCGGCGTCTACGAGCAGTACTTC
CDR3: CASSLAGVYEQYF
D: NA
V: TRBV7-2
size: NA
J: TRBJ2-7

DNA: TGCGCCAGCAGCCGGGAGTACACCGGGGAGCTGTTTTTT
CDR3: CASSREYTGELFF
D: NA
V: TRBV5-1
size: NA
J: TRBJ2-2

DNA: TGTGCCAGCTCACCTACACTGGGAACAAAGATTGATGAAAAACTGTTTTTT
CDR3: CASSPTLGTKIDEKLFF
D: NA
V: TRBV18
size: NA
J: TRBJ1-4

DNA: TGTGCCAGCAGGGGGACACGGGTGTTGGACATTCAGTACTTC
CDR3: CASRGTRVLDIQYF
D: NA
V: TRBV2
size: NA
J: TRBJ2-4

DNA: TGTGCCAGCAGCATAAGTCGGGGTACAGGCGCGCCTGAGCAGTTCTTC
CDR3: CASSISRGTGAPEQFF
D: NA
V: TRBV5-4
size: NA
J: TRBJ2-1

DNA: TGCGCCAGCAGCCAAACGAGGACTAGCGGGAACTACAATGAGCAGTTCTTC
CDR3: CASSQTRTSGNYNEQFF
D: TRBD2
V: TRBV4-3
size: NA
J: TRBJ2-1

DNA: TGTGCCAGCAGCCTTCGGCAGGGCCAAGCTTTCTTT
CDR3: CASSLRQGQAFF
D: NA
V: TRBV7-2
size: once
J: TRBJ1-1

DNA: TGCGCCAGCAGTCCAAGACAGAAGCCTAGCACAGATACGCAGTATTTT
CDR3: CASSPRQKPSTDTQYF
D: NA
V: TRBV10-1
size: NA
J: TRBJ2-3

DNA: TGTGCCAGCAGCTCGTGGGGGCCGGGGGAGACCCAGTACTTC
CDR3: CASSSWGPGETQYF
D: NA
V: TRBV7-2
size: NA
J: TRBJ2-5

DNA: TGCGCCAGCAGCTTGCTTGGGGGGGTAGACTCCTACGAGCAGTACTTC
CDR3: CASSLLGGVDSYEQYF
D: TRBD2
V: TRBV5-1
size: NA
J: TRBJ2-7

DNA: TGTGCCAGCAGCTTAGGTACTAGCGCGCACCAAGAGACCCAGTACTTC
CDR3: CASSLGTSAHQETQYF
D: TRBD2
V: TRBV11-3
size: NA
J: TRBJ2-5

DNA: TGCAGCGGGACGGGGGGCTATGGCTACACCTTC
CDR3: CSGTGGYGYTF
D: NA
V: TRBV29-1
size: NA
J: TRBJ1-2

DNA: TGTATCCTCGTAGGGGGAGACGAGCAGTACTTC
CDR3: CILVGGDEQYF
D: NA
V: TRBV7-9
size: NA
J: TRBJ2-7